These 17 T cell receptor beta chains originate from one sample sequenced in a study of shared clonotypes between healthy human individuals. TCRdb keeps only in-frame clones here, not all; method: immunoSEQ multiplex PCR. Of more than 400,000 clones in the sample, 81% were seen once. The source material was PBMCs. These receptors all come from a woman between 35 and 50 years old in good health. Some clones in this sample may be carry-over from other donors' samples.

V is TRBV15 and J is TRBJ2-3; D gene uncertain. V lost 2 bases, J lost 2 bases, and 20 bases lay in between. CDR3 length equals 18 residues. CDR1 is LNHNV, CDR2 YYDKDF, per germline (reference sequence). The CDR3 bases are TGTGCCACCAGCAGAACCCCTCGACCCGCCCAAGACACAGATACGCAGTATTTT. Translated, it gives CATSRTPRPAQDTDTQYF. The full variable domain, its missing parts supplied by reference TRBV15 and TRBJ2-3, is DAMVIQNPRYQVTQFGKPVTLSCSQTLNHNVMYWYQQKSSQAPKLLFHYYDKDFNNEADTPDNFQSRRPNTSFCFLDIRSPGLGDTAMYLCATSRTPRPAQDTDTQYFGPGTRLTVL.

The chain's CDR3 is CASSSGRAAEAFF. The CDR3 region has the DNA TGTGCCAGCAGTTCAGGGAGGGCGGCTGAAGCTTTCTTT. The gene calls are TRBV6-5 and TRBJ1-1, with D tentatively TRBD1 (5 bases). CDR3 length equals 13 residues. V lost 4 bases, J lost 6 bases, and 12 bases lay in between. Germline values: CDR1 MNHEY, CDR2 SVGAGI.

This sequence joins TRBV9 and TRBJ1-2; 9 positions match TRBD1. From germline, CDR1 is SGDLS and CDR2 YYNGEE. The trim removed 3 bases at V and 1 base at J, leaving 4 bases unmatched. The CDR3 is 15 residues long. CDR3 amino acids: CASSAQGAFNYGYTF. The CDR3, as DNA: TGTGCCAGCAGCGCACAGGGGGCATTTAACTATGGCTACACCTTC.

As for this clone: A single base is all that separates this from a far larger clone, so a read error is likely. J is TRBJ2-7 and V is TRBV6-1; D is unresolved. CDR3 length: 12 residues. Per the germline V gene, CDR1 is MNHNS and CDR2 is SASEGT. The V end lost 6 bases, the J end lost 5 bases, and 11 bases lay between the germline ends. CDR3 DNA: TGTGCCAGCAGGATTTCTTCCCACGAGCAGTACTTC. Amino acids: CASRISSHEQYF.

The chain joins TRBV7-2 to TRBJ1-1, with unresolved D. CDR3 length equals 14 residues. The V gene lost 3 bases and the J gene lost 3 bases, with 11 bases spanning the gap. Germline lookup yields CDR1 SGHTA and CDR2 FQGNSA. CDR3 nucleotide sequence: TGTGCCAGCAGCTTTGGTTTGAGGGACACTGAAGCTTTCTTT. Protein product: CASSFGLRDTEAFF.

The V call is TRBV1, the J call TRBJ2-5; TRBD1, the table's D call, was not compared with the DNA. TRBV1 is assigned pseudogene status. The CDR3 spans 15 residues. The DNA for the CDR3 is TGCACCAGCAGCCAAGATCGAAGAACAGGAGAGACCCAGTACTTC. Translated: CTSSQDRRTGETQYF.

The table lists this clone with a few counts. The V gene is TRBV21-1, the J gene TRBJ2-7; the listed D gene, TRBD2, was not tested against the DNA. TRBV21-1 is designated a pseudogene. The CDR3 consists of 15 residues. The CDR3 region is CASSKAAGVEYEQYF. The CDR3 DNA follows: TGTGCCAGCAGCAAAGCCGCGGGGGTCGAGTACGAGCAGTACTTC.

In this sample, this clone turned up many times. In the same sample, other DNA sequences code for this CDR3. The rearrangement joins TRBV9 to TRBJ2-2; 7 bases match TRBD2. The ends lost 3 bases at V and 1 base at J; junction bases unmatched: 3. Germline lookup yields CDR1 SGDLS and CDR2 YYNGEE. The CDR3 sequence is 15 residues long. CDR3 protein: CASSATSLNTGELFF. The CDR3 region has the DNA TGTGCCAGCAGCGCGACTAGCTTGAACACCGGGGAGCTGTTTTTT.

The genes are TRBV9 and TRBJ2-5; D gene ambiguous. Near its end, the DNA agrees better with TRBJ2-7, so the J call may be wrong. This CDR3 comprises 14 residues. The germline gives CDR1 SGDLS, CDR2 YYNGEE. The CDR3 region has the DNA TGTGCCAGCAGCGTAGAGGTGCAACCCTACGAGCAGTACTTC. As protein: CASSVEVQPYEQYF.

The chain joins TRBV6-1 to TRBJ2-3; D is undetermined. CDR1 MNHNS and CDR2 SASEGT come from the germline V gene. With 2 bases removed from V and 0 bases from J, the gap between germline ends came to 9 bases. This CDR3 region has 15 residues. The CDR3 nucleotides are TGTGCCAGCAGTGAATTCCGAACTAGCACAGATACGCAGTATTTT. The encoded protein is CASSEFRTSTDTQYF.

Of note for this clone: A far more abundant clone sits one base away, making this likely a read error. The rearrangement uses TRBV19 and TRBJ1-5; 9 bases fit TRBD1. This CDR3 comprises 14 residues. Per the germline V gene, CDR1 is LNHDA and CDR2 is SQIVND (reference sequence). CDR3 amino acids: CASSTQGAHQLQHF. CDR3 DNA: TGTGCCAGTAGTACACAGGGGGCCCATCAGCTCCAGCATTTT.

V and J are TRBV7-3 and TRBJ2-1; possible D gene TRBD1, 6 bases. This CDR3 spans 14 amino acids. CDR1 is SGHTA, CDR2 FQGTGA, per germline. V was cut by 2 bases and J by 8 bases, with 13 bases left in between. The CDR3 loop is CASSLEAGVYEQFF. CDR3 DNA: TGTGCCAGCAGCTTAGAGGCAGGGGTCTATGAGCAGTTCTTC.

This clone was seen only a few times. V is TRBV11-3 and J is TRBJ2-2, with D perhaps TRBD1 (5 bases). With 4 bases removed from V and 7 bases from J, the gap between germline ends came to 13 bases. The CDR3 totals 14 residues. Germline lookup yields CDR1 SGHNT and CDR2 YENEEA. CDR3 nucleotide sequence: TGTGCCAGCAGCTGGACACAGCTCGGCGGGGAGCTGTTTTTT. Its translation: CASSWTQLGGELFF.

This clone showed up many times. The V gene is TRBV6-4, the J gene TRBJ2-5; TRBD2 matches 9 bases. Germline-derived CDR1 and CDR2 are MRHNA and SNTAGT. The CDR3 contains 15 residues. After removal of 5 bases from V and 1 base from J, the junction contained 5 bases not matched to a gene. CDR3 residues: CASSLLAGAQETQYF. DNA for the CDR3: TGTGCCAGCAGTCTCTTAGCGGGAGCCCAAGAGACCCAGTACTTC.

Details on this clone: The same CDR3 can be traced to other DNA sequences in this sample. V and J are TRBV18 and TRBJ2-5; 12 nucleotides agree with TRBD2. The DNA end is more similar to TRBJ2-7, so the J call may be wrong. The length of the CDR3 is 15 residues. Germline V CDR1 and CDR2: KGHSH, LQKENI. The CDR3 is CASSPTQGLAGEQYF. In DNA form, the CDR3 reads TGTGCCAGCTCACCTACCCAGGGACTAGCGGGCGAGCAGTACTTC.

This clone was recorded only once. This chain connects TRBV7-6 to TRBJ2-2; D may correspond to TRBD1 or TRBD2 (5 bases each). Per germline, CDR1 SGHVS and CDR2 FNYEAQ. CDR3 size: 15 residues. V lost 5 bases and J 0 bases, leaving 10 bases between the germline ends. DNA of the CDR3: TGTGCCAGCAGCCTAGGGGACGCGAACACCGGGGAGCTGTTTTTT. Amino acid sequence: CASSLGDANTGELFF.

This chain links TRBV4-2 with TRBJ2-7; no clear D gene. The CDR3 has 12 amino acids. Per the germline V gene, CDR1 is LGHNA and CDR2 is YNFKEQ. V was trimmed by 4 bases and J by 6 bases, leaving 10 bases between them. The CDR3 DNA sequence: TGTGCCAGCAGCCGGGAAAGCCGCGAGCAGTACTTC. It encodes CASSRESREQYF.